The 10 T cell receptor beta chains reported below all come from one sample, sequenced in a study of metastatic and nonmetastatic thyroid tumors. TCRdb re-clonotyped the PCR reads via MiXCR. The sample contains 35,000 to 50,000 clones, around an eighth of which appear only once. Before thyroid surgery, none of the patients had received any treatment. Sequencing was performed on blood. These receptors came from a female donor with papillary thyroid cancer or a benign thyroid nodule (not recorded which). Some clones in this sample may be carry-over from other donors' samples.

This clone was detected many times. The J gene is TRBJ1-1, the V gene TRBV3-1; maybe TRBD1 (6 bases). The V end was cut by 2 bases, the J end by 5 bases, with 12 bases between. CDR1 and CDR2 from the germline V gene are LGHDT and YNNKEL (reference sequence). This CDR3 comprises 14 residues. For the CDR3, the DNA is TGTGCCAGCAGCCAAACAGGGCAGAAGACTGAAGCTTTCTTT. Its protein product is CASSQTGQKTEAFF. The variable domain in full, completed from reference TRBV3-1 and TRBJ1-1, reads DTAVSQTPKYLVTQMGNDKSIKCEQNLGHDTMYWYKQDSKKFLKIMFSYNNKELIINETVPNRFSPKSPDKAHLNLHINSLELGDSAVYFCASSQTGQKTEAFFGQGTRLTVV.

This clone was seen many times. V is TRBV6-1 and J is TRBJ2-1, with TRBD1 as a possible D gene (6 bases). The CDR3 loop spans 12 amino acids. Trimming shortened V by 8 bases and J by 4 bases, and 9 bases separated the two germline ends. Per germline, CDR1 MNHNS and CDR2 SASEGT. CDR3 in amino acids: CASLGTYNEQFF. The DNA for the CDR3 is TGTGCCAGCTTAGGGACATACAATGAGCAGTTCTTC.

There are many counts of this clone. The chain joins TRBV19 to TRBJ2-1; no reliable D call. The CDR3 is made up of 12 amino acids. V was shortened by 1 base and J by 9 bases, with 7 bases between the two germline ends. The germline V gene encodes CDR1 LNHDA and CDR2 SQIVND (reference sequence). The CDR3 coding sequence is TGTGCCAGTAGTATAGGGGGAAGTGAGCAGTTCTTC. Amino acids: CASSIGGSEQFF.

This clone was recorded many times. The J gene is TRBJ1-3, the V gene TRBV6-1; D gene unclear. The V gene lost 5 bases and the J gene lost 2 bases, with 10 bases spanning the gap. Germline CDR1 is MNHNS and CDR2 is SASEGT. This CDR3 spans 14 amino acids. The CDR3 here is CASSPYRTGNTIYF. DNA for the CDR3: TGTGCCAGCAGTCCTTACCGAACTGGAAACACCATATATTTT.

This clone was observed a handful of times. The J gene is TRBJ2-3, the V gene TRBV28; 9 bases match TRBD1. Trimming removed 5 bases from V and 2 bases from J; junction bases left unmatched: 2. The length of the CDR3 is 14 residues. Germline CDR1 is MDHEN and CDR2 is SYDVKM. In DNA, the CDR3 is TGTGCCAGCAGTCGGGACAGGGTCACAGATACGCAGTATTTT. Residues: CASSRDRVTDTQYF.

By share of the sample, this clone is medium-sized (0.01 to 0.1%). The J gene is TRBJ1-2, the V gene TRBV24-1, with a weak D call TRBD1 (6 bases). With 9 bases removed from V and 3 bases from J, the gap between germline ends came to 19 bases. The CDR3 is made up of 15 amino acids. The germline V gene has CDR1 KGHDR and CDR2 SFDVKD. The CDR3 region is CATLNVREGDYGYTF. The CDR3 DNA follows: TGTGCCACCCTTAACGTCCGGGAGGGGGACTATGGCTACACCTTC.

The chain couples TRBV6-1 to TRBJ2-1, with TRBD1 as a possible D gene (5 bases). With 6 bases removed from V and 9 bases from J, the gap between germline ends came to 18 bases. Germline assignment: CDR1 MNHNS and CDR2 SASEGT. The CDR3 sequence is 14 residues long. CDR3 in amino acids: CASSWTLRICEQFF. CDR3 DNA sequence: TGTGCCAGCAGCTGGACACTACGGATTTGTGAGCAGTTCTTC.

This clone was picked up many times. The chain carries TRBV3-1 and TRBJ2-7; no reliable D call. The CDR3 loop spans 15 amino acids. With 4 bases removed from V and 4 bases from J, the gap between germline ends came to 17 bases. From germline, CDR1 is LGHDT and CDR2 YNNKEL (reference sequence). The CDR3 DNA is TGTGCCAGCAGCCGATCCCTGGGTTCACGTTACGAGCAGTACTTC. Its protein is CASSRSLGSRYEQYF.

This clone was recorded at least ten times. The V call is TRBV20-1, the J call TRBJ2-7, with D perhaps TRBD2 (6 bases). The CDR3 totals 14 residues. The germline CDR1 and CDR2 sequences are DFQATT and SNEGSKA (reference sequence). V dropped 6 bases and J dropped 5 bases, with 20 bases sitting between them. CDR3 protein: CSAVRTNRANEQYF. As DNA, the CDR3 is TGCAGTGCGGTGAGGACTAACCGCGCCAACGAGCAGTACTTC.

This clone was detected ten times or more. V is TRBV2 and J is TRBJ2-7; D is perhaps TRBD2 (5 bases). Germline lookup yields CDR1 SNHLY and CDR2 FYNNEI. The V and J ends lost 6 bases and 0 bases respectively, with 9 bases between them. CDR3 length: 13 residues. CDR3 protein: CASRNSASYEQYF. The CDR3 DNA is TGTGCCAGCAGAAATAGCGCCTCCTACGAGCAGTACTTC.